These 12 T cell receptor beta chains were all obtained from the same sample, sequenced in a study of T cells after yellow fever vaccination. TCRdb reprocessed the 5' RACE reads via MiXCR and lists one record per CDR3 protein. The repertoire holds about 550,000 distinct CDR3 sequences, with roughly a fifth as singletons. Source: PBMCs, taken 15 days after the yellow fever booster vaccination. Source of these receptors: a young man who received the YFV17D yellow fever vaccine.

This clonotype occurred a few times. The chain carries TRBV20-1 and TRBJ2-7; TRBD1 aligns across 7 bases. From germline, CDR1 is DFQATT and CDR2 SNEGSKA (reference sequence). CDR3 length equals 14 residues. Trimming cost V 0 bases and J 2 bases; bases outside gene matches: 4. As DNA, the CDR3 is TGCAGTGCTAGAGACGGACAGGCAGCCTACGAGCAGTACTTC. Amino acid sequence: CSARDGQAAYEQYF.

V and J are TRBV20-1 and TRBJ1-4, with a possible D match to TRBD1 (5 bases). CDR1 is DFQATT and CDR2 is SNEGSKA in the germline V gene (reference sequence). The CDR3 extends over 15 amino acids. V lost 0 bases and J lost 4, with 12 bases in between. CDR3 residues: CSARDTRDHNEKLFF. The CDR3 coding sequence is TGCAGTGCTAGAGATACCAGGGACCATAATGAAAAACTGTTTTTT.

This sequence joins TRBV12-3 or TRBV12-4 and TRBJ2-1; TRBD2 matches 9 bases. The length of the CDR3 is 15 residues. J gave up 9 bases and V 5 bases, and 11 bases lay outside the gene matches. The CDR3 nucleotides are TGTGCCAGCAGTCATTCTAGCGGGACCCCCGGTGAGCAGTTCTTC. Translated: CASSHSSGTPGEQFF.

The chain links TRBV7-9 to TRBJ2-3, with D perhaps TRBD1 (6 bases). V gave up 1 base and J gave up 5 bases, with 13 bases separating them. Germline CDR1 reads SEHNR; CDR2 reads FQNEAQ (reference sequence). The CDR3 is made up of 15 amino acids. In DNA, the CDR3 is TGTGCCAGCAGCTTAGGCCTGGGGGCCATAGATACGCAGTATTTT. Encoded protein: CASSLGLGAIDTQYF.

This clonotype was counted many times. This chain joins TRBV5-1 and TRBJ2-1; D might be TRBD1 (5 bases). This CDR3 region has 15 residues. Trimming cost V 4 bases and J 9 bases, with 20 bases left between them. The germline V gene encodes CDR1 SGHRS and CDR2 YFSETQ. CDR3 coding DNA: TGCGCCAGCAGCCTTACTCAGGGTTACTCGATTGAGCAGTTCTTC. Encoded protein: CASSLTQGYSIEQFF.

The chain couples TRBV11-2 to TRBJ2-7; 10 bases agree with TRBD2. The CDR3 is made up of 16 amino acids. V lost 5 bases to trimming and J lost 0 bases; unmatched junction nucleotides: 7. Germline lookup yields CDR1 SGHAT and CDR2 FQNNGV. CDR3 in DNA: TGTGCCAGCAGCCAATACGGGACTAGCGTCTCCTACGAGCAGTACTTC. Translation: CASSQYGTSVSYEQYF.

CDR3 protein: CSASISGANVLTF. The CDR3 coding sequence is TGCAGTGCTAGTATATCAGGGGCCAACGTCCTGACTTTC. The gene calls are TRBV20-1 and TRBJ2-6; unclear D gene. Trimming removed 3 bases from V and 4 bases from J, with 7 bases in between. The germline V gene has CDR1 DFQATT and CDR2 SNEGSKA (reference sequence). The CDR3 loop spans 13 amino acids.

The chain couples TRBV29-1 to TRBJ2-1, with unresolved D. In germline, CDR1 is SQVTM, CDR2 ANQGSEA. The CDR3 spans 10 residues. V lost 4 bases, J lost 6 bases, and 4 bases lay in between. The CDR3 nucleotides read TGCAGCGTTGCGTTCAATGAGCAGTTCTTC. Translation: CSVAFNEQFF.

This clonotype was counted a few times. An end of the junction does not agree with germline; a read error may underlie this. V and J are TRBV28 and TRBJ1-1, with D possibly being TRBD1 (5 bases). The CDR3 totals 15 residues. Germline V gene lookup returns CDR1 MDHEN and CDR2 SYDVKM. In DNA, the CDR3 is TGCGCCAGCAGTCGTACCGGGACCCTAGGCACTGAAGCTTTCTTT. The encoded protein is CASSRTGTLGTEAFF.

The V gene is TRBV29-1, the J gene TRBJ1-5; TRBD1 is a possible D gene (5 bases). V lost 6 bases to trimming and J lost 3 bases, with 9 bases between them. The CDR3 is 12 residues long. Germline CDR1 is SQVTM and CDR2 is ANQGSEA. The CDR3, as DNA: TGCAGCGTCGTGACAGACAATCAGCCCCAGCATTTT. Amino acid sequence: CSVVTDNQPQHF. Supplemented by reference TRBV29-1 and TRBJ1-5, the full variable domain reads SAVISQKPSRDICQRGTSLTIQCQVDSQVTMMFWYRQQPGQSLTLIATANQGSEATYESGFVIDKFPISRPNLTFSTLTVSNMSPEDSSIYLCSVVTDNQPQHFGDGTRLSIL.

Only a few counts were recorded for this clonotype. This chain connects TRBV19 to TRBJ1-1; no firm D call. Germline loops: CDR1 LNHDA, CDR2 SQIVND (reference sequence). The CDR3 totals 11 residues. The V end lost 7 bases, the J end lost 7 bases, and 10 bases lay between the germline ends. In DNA form, the CDR3 reads TGTGCCAGTACCTTGGGATTTGAAGCTTTCTTT. As protein: CASTLGFEAFF.

This clonotype occurred a few times. This chain joins TRBV15 and TRBJ2-5; tentatively, D is TRBD1 or TRBD2 (5 bases each). The V end lost 1 base, the J end lost 4 bases, and 22 bases lay between the germline ends. The CDR3 contains 18 residues. Germline V lookup: CDR1 LNHNV, CDR2 YYDKDF (reference sequence). CDR3 sequence (DNA): TGTGCCACCAGCAGAGGGACATTCCGAGGGCCGTCTGGAGAGACCCAGTACTTC. This gives the protein CATSRGTFRGPSGETQYF.